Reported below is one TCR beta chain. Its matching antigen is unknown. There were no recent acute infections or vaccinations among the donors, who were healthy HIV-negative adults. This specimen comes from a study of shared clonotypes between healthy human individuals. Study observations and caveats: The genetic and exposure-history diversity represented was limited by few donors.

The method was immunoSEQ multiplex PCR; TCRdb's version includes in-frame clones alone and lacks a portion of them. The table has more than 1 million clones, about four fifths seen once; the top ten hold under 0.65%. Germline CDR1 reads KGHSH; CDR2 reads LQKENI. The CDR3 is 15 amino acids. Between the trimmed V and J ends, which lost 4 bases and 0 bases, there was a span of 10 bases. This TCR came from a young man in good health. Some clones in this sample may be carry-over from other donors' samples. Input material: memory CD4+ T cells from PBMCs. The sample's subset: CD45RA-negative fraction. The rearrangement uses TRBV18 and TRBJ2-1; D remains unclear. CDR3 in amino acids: CASSQLYSSYNEQFF. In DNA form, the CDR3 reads TGTGCCAGCTCACAGTTGTACAGCTCCTACAATGAGCAGTTCTTC.